This TCR beta chain appears in the sequencing data of a study of blood T cell repertoires in COVID-19. About the study: COVID-19 samples, acute and convalescent, were from the United States, Italy and Spain. T cells, B-cell-depleted T cells, or PBMCs supplied cDNA or gDNA.

Per the original methods: From reference gene primer amplification, estimates of nucleated cell counts were derived. Sequencing was performed with immunoSEQ multiplex PCR; in TCRdb, only in-frame clones are kept and a portion is missing. Clone size and the V and J calls come from that table; the DNA yielded D and trimming. The sample lists about 29,000 clones; roughly 85% were seen once. Those enrolled in Seattle joined during active infection and were followed longitudinally afterward. CDR3 length: 13 residues. V shed 2 bases and J shed 8 bases, with 12 bases lying between them. CDR1 ENHRY and CDR2 SYGVKD come from the germline V gene.

This sequence was found in a woman over 75 with COVID-19, enrolled during active disease. The chain uses TRBV10-3 and TRBJ1-2; D call uncertain. The sequencing input was peripheral blood. For the CDR3, the DNA is TGTGCCATCAGTGAGGTCGAGGGTATCGGCTACACCTTC. Translation: CAISEVEGIGYTF.